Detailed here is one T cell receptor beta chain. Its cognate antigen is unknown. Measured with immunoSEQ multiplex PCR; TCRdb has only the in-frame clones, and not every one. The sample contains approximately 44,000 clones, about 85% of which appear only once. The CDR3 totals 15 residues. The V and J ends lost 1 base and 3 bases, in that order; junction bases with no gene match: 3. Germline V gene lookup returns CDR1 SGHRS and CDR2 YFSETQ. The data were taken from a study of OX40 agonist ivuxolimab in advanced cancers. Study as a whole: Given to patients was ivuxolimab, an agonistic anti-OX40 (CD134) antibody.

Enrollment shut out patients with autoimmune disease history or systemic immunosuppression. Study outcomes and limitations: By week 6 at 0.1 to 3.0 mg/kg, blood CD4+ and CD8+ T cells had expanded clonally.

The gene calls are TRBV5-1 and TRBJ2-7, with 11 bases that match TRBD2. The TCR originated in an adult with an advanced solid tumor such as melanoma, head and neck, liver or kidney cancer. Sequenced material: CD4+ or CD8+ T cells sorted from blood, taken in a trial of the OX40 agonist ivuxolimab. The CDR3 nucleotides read TGCGCCAGCAGCTTGACTAGCGGGAGTTACTACGAGCAGTACTTC. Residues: CASSLTSGSYYEQYF.